This T cell receptor beta chain came from a study of CD8 T cells in Susac syndrome. In the study overall: Within the sequenced Susac syndrome patient group, five or six exhibited active disease and roughly 8 were in remission.

Study findings and constraints: The total CD8+ repertoires yielded 15 to 20 Susac-specific public clones and the CD8+ TEMRA repertoires yielded about 5.

Notes on this clonotype: Its target is unknown.

cDNA came from about 0.5 to 1 ug RNA primed by random hexamers. An immunoSEQ multiplex PCR amplified TCR beta CDR3 over 54 Vbeta and 13 Jbeta. TCRdb analysed the immunoSEQ multiplex PCR reads with MiXCR anew, one entry per CDR3 protein. Of about 100,000 distinct CDR3 sequences in the sample, roughly 96% were seen once. CDR3 length equals 15 residues. Looked up from germline, CDR1 is MGHRA and CDR2 is YSYEKL. V dropped 4 bases and J dropped 7 bases, with 19 bases sitting between them. Sequencing targeted TCR beta in T cells from blood (CD8+ and CD4+). The sequenced sample consisted of CD8+ T cells from PBMCs. This TCR derives from a human donor with Susac syndrome. The V gene is TRBV4-1, the J gene TRBJ2-5; D uncertain. The CDR3 coding sequence is TGCGCCAGCAGCCCCTCGACTTCCGCTTTAGGGACCCAGTACTTC. Protein: CASSPSTSALGTQYF.